Shown below are 25 T cell receptor beta chains from a single sample sequenced in a study of cytomegalovirus exposure and HLA in healthy donors. 60 Vbeta and 13 Jbeta primers were used in PCR. Profiled with immunoSEQ multiplex PCR; TCRdb holds only in-frame clones, not every one. The sample includes 100,000 to 150,000 clones. The sequenced sample consisted of PBMCs. These receptors were taken from a man younger than 35 in good health and CMV-seronegative.

CDR3 bases: TGTGCCACCAGCAGAGAGATAGGAGCGAACACTGAAGCTTTCTTT. It is translated as CATSREIGANTEAFF. The rearrangement joins TRBV15 to TRBJ1-1; D not certain. This CDR3 comprises 15 residues. V lost 0 bases to trimming and J lost 1 base, with 9 bases between them. Germline CDR1 LNHNV, CDR2 YYDKDF (reference sequence).

The V and J genes are TRBV7-2 and TRBJ1-2, with D unresolved. The CDR3 contains 12 residues. Between the trimmed V and J ends, which lost 3 bases and 4 bases, there was a span of 6 bases. The V gene's germline CDR1 is SGHTA and CDR2 FQGNSA. CDR3 coding DNA: TGTGCCAGCAGCTTCTCCCCCTATGGCTACACCTTC. Translated, it gives CASSFSPYGYTF.

The chain joins TRBV28 to TRBJ2-2; a possible D gene is TRBD2 (6 bases). The germline gives CDR1 MDHEN, CDR2 SYDVKM. Trimming pared 8 bases from V and 7 bases from J, leaving 17 bases between. The CDR3 length is 14 residues. DNA of the CDR3: TGTGCCAGCCATGTTCCAGGGAGGAGCGGGGAGCTGTTTTTT. This translates into CASHVPGRSGELFF.

This sequence joins TRBV28 and TRBJ1-5; 10 nucleotides match TRBD1. After removal of 8 bases from V and 6 bases from J, the junction contained 16 bases not matched to a gene. The CDR3 is made up of 17 amino acids. Germline V CDR1 and CDR2: MDHEN, SYDVKM. The DNA of the CDR3 is TGTGCCAGCGGCCCGGCGAGCGGGACAGGGGTTGGTCAGCCCCAGCATTTT. Protein: CASGPASGTGVGQPQHF.

The chain couples TRBV27 to TRBJ2-1; TRBD2 agrees at 7 bases. V shed 6 bases and J 1 base; nucleotides not matched to a gene: 9. Germline V CDR1 and CDR2: MNHEY, SMNVEV (reference sequence). The CDR3 contains 16 residues. The CDR3 sequence: CASSTGLAASYNEQFF. In DNA form, the CDR3 reads TGTGCCAGCAGCACGGGGCTAGCGGCTTCCTACAATGAGCAGTTCTTC.

The CDR3 loop is CATRGGPQPYEQYF. Written as DNA, the CDR3 is TGTGCCACCCGTGGCGGGCCGCAGCCTTACGAGCAGTACTTC. V gene TRBV19 combines with J gene TRBJ2-5; a possible D gene is TRBD2 (5 bases). The better agreement between TRBJ2-7 and the DNA end casts doubt on the J call. Per the germline V gene, CDR1 is LNHDA and CDR2 is SQIVND (reference sequence). The CDR3 covers 14 residues.

The chain recombines TRBV18 with TRBJ1-3; D ambiguous. The germline V gene has CDR1 KGHSH and CDR2 LQKENI. CDR3 length: 13 amino acids. Trimming removed 3 bases from V and 0 bases from J, with 3 bases in between. Here the CDR3 reads CASSPISGNTIYF. Written as DNA, the CDR3 is TGTGCCAGCTCACCCATCTCTGGAAACACCATATATTTT.

The chain couples TRBV15 to TRBJ2-7; a possible D gene is TRBD2 (6 bases). V lost 8 bases and J lost 4, with 15 bases in between. The CDR3 runs 13 residues. Germline V gene sequence: CDR1 LNHNV, CDR2 YYDKDF (reference sequence). CDR3 loop: CATADGDSYEQYF. CDR3 sequence (DNA): TGTGCCACCGCGGACGGGGACTCTTACGAGCAGTACTTC.

The genes are TRBV18 and TRBJ2-3; 7 nucleotides match TRBD1. Germline trimming cut 6 bases from V and 2 bases from J; bases unmatched to any gene: 11. CDR1 and CDR2 (germline): KGHSH, LQKENI. The CDR3 runs to 16 residues. CDR3 in amino acids: CASSPLRDSYTDTQYF. The CDR3 nucleotides read TGTGCCAGCTCCCCCCTCCGGGACAGCTACACAGATACGCAGTATTTT.

The chain couples TRBV2 to TRBJ2-7, with D possibly matching TRBD2 (5 bases). From germline, CDR1 is SNHLY and CDR2 FYNNEI. The CDR3 is made up of 15 amino acids. Deletions cut 4 bases from V and 1 base from J, with 14 bases between. The CDR3 DNA reads as TGTGCCAGCAGTGGAGGGTTTCTCCTTTCCTACGAGCAGTACTTC. The encoded protein is CASSGGFLLSYEQYF.

This chain joins TRBV19 and TRBJ2-3; a weak D match, TRBD2 (5 bases). Per the germline V gene, CDR1 is LNHDA and CDR2 is SQIVND (reference sequence). V shed 5 bases and J shed 1 base, with 7 bases lying between them. The CDR3 is 13 amino acids. The CDR3 is CASSVGGTDTQYF. The CDR3 coding sequence is TGTGCCAGTAGTGTCGGGGGCACAGATACGCAGTATTTT.

CDR3 sequence reads: CASSFVGSRGYTF. DNA of the CDR3: TGCGCCAGCAGCTTTGTGGGCAGTAGGGGCTACACCTTC. V is TRBV5-1 and J is TRBJ1-2; D unresolved. The germline CDR1 and CDR2 sequences are SGHRS and YFSETQ. The V end lost 2 bases, the J end lost 8 bases, and 13 bases lay between the germline ends. This CDR3 contains 13 residues.

As regards this clone: Additional DNA sequences in this sample encode the identical CDR3. V is TRBV28 and J is TRBJ1-3; 7 bases match TRBD1. The trim removed 5 bases at V and 0 bases at J, leaving 4 bases unmatched. This CDR3 is 15 amino acids long. The germline CDR1 and CDR2 sequences are MDHEN and SYDVKM. CDR3 bases: TGTGCCAGCAGTGATACAGGGGACTCTGGAAACACCATATATTTT. Amino acid sequence: CASSDTGDSGNTIYF.

The chain is built from TRBV11-2 and TRBJ2-3; TRBD2 might be the D (6 bases). CDR1 SGHAT and CDR2 FQNNGV come from the germline V gene. The V end lost 4 bases, the J end lost 3 bases, and 17 bases lay between the germline ends. This CDR3 has 16 residues. CDR3 sequence: CASSSLAGRGTDTQYF. The CDR3 nucleotides read TGTGCCAGCAGCTCACTAGCCGGGAGAGGGACAGATACGCAGTATTTT.

This rearrangement joins TRBV6-6 to TRBJ1-2; 10 bases are shared with TRBD1. J was trimmed by 2 bases and V by 7 bases; bases with no gene match: 4. The germline CDR1 and CDR2 sequences are MNHNY and SVGAGI (reference sequence). There are 14 residues in the CDR3. CDR3 region: CASNSDRGNYGYTF. CDR3 nucleotide sequence: TGTGCCAGCAATTCGGACAGGGGGAACTATGGCTACACCTTC.

The CDR3 is CASSYSGAGESGELFF. The CDR3 DNA is TGTGCCAGCAGTTACTCGGGTGCAGGGGAAAGCGGGGAGCTGTTTTTT. V usage is TRBV6-5 and J usage is TRBJ2-2; tentatively, D is TRBD1 (6 bases). The CDR3 length is 16 residues. V was clipped by 0 bases and J by 7 bases, with 15 bases between them. Per the germline V gene, CDR1 is MNHEY and CDR2 is SVGAGI.

This chain joins TRBV30 and TRBJ2-7; 10 nucleotides align to TRBD2. Germline CDR1 reads GTSNPN; CDR2 reads SVGIG (reference sequence). V dropped 3 bases and J dropped 0; count of bases not matched to a gene: 11. CDR3 size: 17 residues. CDR3: CAWRFYRTSGDSYEQYF. CDR3 DNA sequence: TGTGCCTGGAGATTCTACAGAACTAGCGGGGACTCCTACGAGCAGTACTTC. Full variable domain (rest looked up from reference TRBV30 and TRBJ2-7): SQTIHQWPATLVQPVGSPLSLECTVEGTSNPNLYWYRQAAGRGLQLLFYSVGIGQISSEVPQNLSASRPQDRQFILSSKKLLLSDSGFYLCAWRFYRTSGDSYEQYFGPGTRLTVT.

This chain connects TRBV27 to TRBJ2-7; 14 bases agree with TRBD2. CDR3 length equals 17 residues. Germline V gene lookup returns CDR1 MNHEY and CDR2 SMNVEV (reference sequence). Trimming at V came to 5 bases and at J to 0 bases, leaving 6 bases not matched to a gene. The CDR3 is CASSLRTSGRRSYEQYF. The CDR3 nucleotides read TGTGCCAGCAGTCTCCGGACTAGCGGGAGGCGCTCCTACGAGCAGTACTTC.

The chain uses TRBV9 and TRBJ1-6; D perhaps matches TRBD1 (5 bases). Trimming left V 3 bases short and J 7 bases short, with 8 bases between. The CDR3 runs 13 residues. In germline, CDR1 is SGDLS, CDR2 YYNGEE. CDR3 sequence: CASSGGGNSPLHF. In nucleotides, the CDR3 is TGTGCCAGCAGCGGGGGGGGGAATTCACCCCTCCACTTT.

The V and J genes are TRBV12-5 and TRBJ1-1, with unresolved D. The germline V gene encodes CDR1 LGHNT and CDR2 FRNRAP. V dropped 6 bases and J dropped 1 base, with 12 bases sitting between them. The CDR3 is 14 amino acids. The CDR3 is CASGSWQANTEAFF. The CDR3 DNA reads as TGTGCTAGTGGGTCTTGGCAGGCGAACACTGAAGCTTTCTTT.

The chain uses TRBV7-3 and TRBJ2-3; D might be TRBD2 (6 bases). The V gene lost 5 bases and the J gene lost 4 bases, with 25 bases spanning the gap. The CDR3 is made up of 18 amino acids. Germline CDR1 and CDR2: SGHTA and FQGTGA. The CDR3 DNA reads TGTGCCAGCAGCCCCAGAGGAGGGTGGGAGACGTTCCCAGATACGCAGTATTTT. It is translated as CASSPRGGWETFPDTQYF.

This chain links TRBV7-2 with TRBJ2-1; D uncertain. The CDR3 is 13 amino acids. Trimming removed 1 base from V and 3 bases from J, with 4 bases in between. Germline loops: CDR1 SGHTA, CDR2 FQGNSA. This CDR3 is CASSLDLYNEQFF. As DNA, the CDR3 is TGTGCCAGCAGCTTAGATCTCTACAATGAGCAGTTCTTC.

The V call is TRBV28, the J call TRBJ2-7; possible D gene TRBD1, 5 bases. Trimming removed 3 bases at V and 2 bases at J, with 20 bases between. CDR3 length: 17 amino acids. CDR1 and CDR2 (germline): MDHEN, SYDVKM. CDR3 sequence: CASSFPLDRRIAYEQYF. CDR3 coding DNA: TGTGCCAGCAGTTTCCCGCTCGACAGAAGAATTGCCTACGAGCAGTACTTC.

The chain carries TRBV19 and TRBJ1-5, with 7 bases that match TRBD1. CDR3 length: 12 amino acids. The V gene's germline CDR1 is LNHDA and CDR2 SQIVND (reference sequence). V lost 7 bases to trimming and J lost 6 bases; unmatched junction nucleotides: 3. The CDR3 DNA sequence: TGTGCCAGTAAAGAGGGGGCTCAGCCCCAGCATTTT. It encodes CASKEGAQPQHF.

The J gene is TRBJ1-5, the V gene TRBV6-1, with D possibly matching TRBD1 (6 bases). Trimming removed 1 base at V and 3 bases at J, with 10 bases between. The CDR3 runs to 15 residues. CDR1 is MNHNS, CDR2 SASEGT, per germline. The CDR3 protein is CASSEGQVINQPQHF. CDR3 DNA sequence: TGTGCCAGCAGTGAAGGACAGGTTATCAATCAGCCCCAGCATTTT.